This T cell receptor beta chain appears in the sequencing data of a study of blood T cell repertoires in COVID-19. Germline V gene sequence: CDR1 MDHEN, CDR2 SYDVKM. V was trimmed by 1 base and J by 3 bases, leaving 4 bases between them. The CDR3 is made up of 12 amino acids. Only in-frame clones appear in the TCRdb table, and some are missing; sequencing was by immunoSEQ multiplex PCR. The table lists about 180,000 clones, 82% of them singletons, with roughly 8.1% in the top ten. This chain joins TRBV28 and TRBJ2-7; no definite D call. The sequence was obtained from a woman in her 70s with acute or convalescent COVID-19. The sequenced sample consisted of peripheral blood. The CDR3 sequence is CASSLFGYEQYF. The CDR3 DNA reads as TGTGCCAGCAGTTTATTCGGCTACGAGCAGTACTTC. The entire variable domain, with the rest obtained from reference TRBV28 and TRBJ2-7, is as follows: DVKVTQSSRYLVKRTGEKVFLECVQDMDHENMFWYRQDPGLGLRLIYFSYDVKMKEKGDIPEGYSVSREKKERFSLILESASTNQTSMYLCASSLFGYEQYFGPGTRLTVT.